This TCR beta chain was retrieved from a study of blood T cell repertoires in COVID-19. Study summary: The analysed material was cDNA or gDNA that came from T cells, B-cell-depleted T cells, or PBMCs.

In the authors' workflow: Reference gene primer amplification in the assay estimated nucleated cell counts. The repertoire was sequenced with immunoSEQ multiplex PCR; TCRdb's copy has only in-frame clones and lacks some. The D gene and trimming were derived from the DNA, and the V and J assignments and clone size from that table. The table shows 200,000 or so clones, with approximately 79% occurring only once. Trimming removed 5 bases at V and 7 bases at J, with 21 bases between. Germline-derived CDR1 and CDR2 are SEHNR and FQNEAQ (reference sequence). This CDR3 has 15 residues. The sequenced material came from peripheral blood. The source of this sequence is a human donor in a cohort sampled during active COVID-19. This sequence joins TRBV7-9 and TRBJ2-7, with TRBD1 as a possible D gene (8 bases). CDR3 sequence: CASSDTGGGGGEQYF. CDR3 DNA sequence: TGTGCCAGCAGCGACACAGGGGGAGGGGGAGGGGAGCAGTACTTC.